Presented here are 8 T cell receptor beta chains from one specimen sequenced in a study of cytomegalovirus exposure and HLA in healthy donors (dated by TCRdb to the late 2010s). Library prep was done by the immunoSEQ multiplex PCR assay. Here the immuneACCESS table is served through TCRdb, limited to in-frame sequences with V and J called. Missing clones are a known gap in these copies; in checked studies unresolved V genes cover under half, and the rest lacks a known reason. The sample table holds fewer than 90,000 clones, of which almost 85% were seen once. The ten top clones hold around 10% of the sample. Sequencing was done on a sample of PBMCs. The receptors were gathered from a woman aged 18-29 years in good health and CMV-seropositive.

The chain links TRBV11-2 to TRBJ1-6; 9 bases map to TRBD1. There are 15 residues in the CDR3. CDR1 and CDR2 from the germline V gene are SGHAT and FQNNGV. The V segment lost 7 bases and the J segment 7 bases; nucleotides outside the gene matches: 8. This CDR3 is CASTPRGQGNSPLHF. Here the CDR3 DNA reads TGTGCCAGCACCCCCAGGGGACAGGGAAATTCACCCCTCCACTTT.

The chain has TRBV28 and TRBJ1-3; D possibly corresponds to TRBD1 (5 bases). CDR1 and CDR2 (germline): MDHEN, SYDVKM. The CDR3 is 15 residues long. V lost 6 bases to trimming and J lost 0 bases, with 12 bases between them. CDR3 sequence reads: CASSPTDSSGNTIYF. CDR3 bases: TGTGCCAGCAGCCCTACTGACAGCTCTGGAAACACCATATATTTT.

This chain links TRBV5-1 with TRBJ2-5, with a possible D match to TRBD1 (5 bases). The CDR3 loop spans 11 amino acids. Germline CDR1 reads SGHRS; CDR2 reads YFSETQ. The V end was cut by 4 bases, the J end by 4 bases, with 5 bases between. CDR3 residues: CASSRGETQYF. The CDR3 DNA reads TGCGCCAGCAGCAGGGGAGAGACCCAGTACTTC.

The genes are TRBV2 and TRBJ2-2, with a weak D call TRBD2 (5 bases). Germline V CDR1 and CDR2: SNHLY, FYNNEI. V lost 3 bases and J 13 bases, leaving 15 bases between the germline ends. There are 13 residues in the CDR3. The CDR3 sequence: CASSDSEVNRLFF. The CDR3, as DNA: TGTGCCAGCAGTGACTCGGAGGTTAATAGGCTGTTTTTT.

The chain carries TRBV30 and TRBJ2-6; D might be TRBD1 (5 bases). The germline V and J ends were trimmed by 7 bases and 0 bases, with 10 bases remaining between them. The V gene's germline CDR1 is GTSNPN and CDR2 SVGIG (reference sequence). This CDR3 spans 14 amino acids. This CDR3 reads CASRRDSGANVLTF. In DNA form, the CDR3 reads TGTGCCTCTCGCAGGGACTCTGGGGCCAACGTCCTGACTTTC.

This clone was seen just once. The gene calls are TRBV5-1 and TRBJ1-2, with 8 nucleotides matching TRBD1. This CDR3 contains 16 residues. V shed 2 bases, J shed 5 bases, and the junction held 11 bases outside the gene matches. Germline V gives CDR1 SGHRS, CDR2 YFSETQ. CDR3 sequence: CASSLGPTGEGYGYTF. In DNA, the CDR3 is TGCGCCAGCAGCTTAGGCCCGACAGGGGAGGGGTATGGCTACACCTTC.

This clone was recorded a few times. This chain joins TRBV19 and TRBJ1-5, with 9 bases fitting TRBD1. Germline V gene data show CDR1 as LNHDA and CDR2 as SQIVND (reference sequence). Unmatched junction bases numbered 6, after V lost 6 bases and J lost 15 bases. The CDR3 covers 11 residues. In DNA form, the CDR3 reads TGTGCCAGTAGCACGACAGGGGGAAGGCATTTT. As protein: CASSTTGGRHF.

The chain combines TRBV5-6 with TRBJ1-2, with 7 bases lining up with TRBD1. V shed 5 bases and J 7 bases; nucleotides not matched to a gene: 8. Per the germline V gene, CDR1 is SGHDT and CDR2 is YYEEEE. This CDR3 contains 13 residues. In nucleotides, the CDR3 is TGTGCCAGCAGAGCTCGGGACAGCACTGGCTACACCTTC. This gives the protein CASRARDSTGYTF.